Each of the 20 T cell receptor beta chains below was sequenced from the same sample in a study of T cells in women clearing cervical HPV infection. Generated by immunoSEQ multiplex PCR, the TCRdb table keeps only in-frame clones and is missing some. This sample's clone table lists about 24,000 clones. The sequenced sample consisted of blood buffy coat. The origin of the receptors is a woman aged 18 to 75 with a cervical HPV16 infection that either progressed to CIN3+ or cleared (not recorded which).

About this clone itself: The read ends 3 residues before the CDR3 terminus; that terminus is restored from the germline J gene. The chain joins TRBV20-1 to TRBJ2-2; 12 nucleotides align to TRBD2. Losses at the gene ends were 3 bases for V and 0 bases for J; bases not matched to a gene: 8. This CDR3 spans 18 amino acids. Germline lookup yields CDR1 DFQATT and CDR2 SNEGSKA (reference sequence). The CDR3 reads CSARRASGRAPNTGELFF. The DNA read from the CDR3 is TGCAGTGCTAGGCGGGCTAGCGGGAGGGCCCCGAACACCGGGGAG.

A remark on this clone: The read terminates 3 residues ahead of where the CDR3 ends, so the germline J gene completes it. The chain has TRBV7-6 and TRBJ2-7; 11 nucleotides line up with TRBD2. This CDR3 is 15 amino acids long. Germline values: CDR1 SGHVS, CDR2 FNYEAQ. V lost 6 bases and J lost 0; bases outside the gene matches: 4. CDR3 DNA, as far as it was read: TGTGCCAGCAGTCGCACTAGCGGGGGCTCCTACGAG. Protein: CASSRTSGGSYE. In full, the CDR3 is CASSRTSGGSYEQYF.

Points on this clone: The read comes to an end 3 residues before the CDR3 does, leaving the germline J gene to fill in the end. The V call is TRBV18, the J call TRBJ1-2; TRBD1 aligns across 7 bases. CDR1 is KGHSH and CDR2 is LQKENI in the germline V gene. CDR3 size: 20 residues. CDR3 DNA (partial): TGTGCCAGCTCACCATGTCGTTCCGGCAGGGGGTATGCTCCCCGTCGGGAC. It specifies CASSPCRSGRGYAPRRD. The CDR3 reads in full as CASSPCRSGRGYAPRRDYTF.

A remark on this clone: The read ends 3 residues shy of where the CDR3 ends; the end is completed using the germline J gene. The chain couples TRBV13 to TRBJ2-1; tentatively, D is TRBD2 (6 bases). The CDR3 extends over 13 amino acids. Germline V gene data show CDR1 as PRHDT and CDR2 as FYEKMQ (reference sequence). V lost 5 bases, J lost 7 bases, and 12 bases lay in between. CDR3 loop: CASSPNSGNEQFF. The covered CDR3 bases are TGTGCCAGCAGCCCAAATAGCGGAAATGAG.

To note about this clone: Read data end 3 residues before the CDR3 end; the end is taken from the germline J gene. Within the sample, other DNA sequences also encode this same CDR3. The V and J genes are TRBV19 and TRBJ1-1; D call uncertain. Germline CDR1 LNHDA, CDR2 SQIVND (reference sequence). The CDR3 is made up of 15 amino acids. The covered CDR3 bases are TGTGCCAGTAGTAAGACTAGCGGGAGTCTCGACGAG. Protein sequence: CASSKTSGSLDE. The entire CDR3 protein reads CASSKTSGSLDEAFF.

Comments on this clone: The sequenced fragment ends 3 residues before the CDR3 boundary, so the rest is inferred from the germline J gene. This chain joins TRBV7-9 and TRBJ1-2; no reliable D call. The CDR3 extends over 13 amino acids. Looked up from germline, CDR1 is SEHNR and CDR2 is FQNEAQ (reference sequence). The covered CDR3 bases are TGTGCCAGCAGCTTATTGCCAGTAAATGAC. Its translation: CASSLLPVND. The whole CDR3 region reads CASSLLPVNDYTF. Filled out from reference TRBV7-9 and TRBJ1-2, the complete variable domain reads DTGVSQNPRHKITKRGQNVTFRCDPISEHNRLYWYRQTLGQGPEFLTYFQNEAQLEKSRLLSDRFSAERPKGSFSTLEIQRTEQGDSAMYLCASSLLPVNDYTFGSGTRLTVV.

With regard to this clone: The read falls 3 residues short of the CDR3 end, and the missing part is taken from the germline J gene. This rearrangement joins TRBV20-1 to TRBJ1-5; 7 bases are shared with TRBD1. V lost 1 base and J lost 7; bases outside the gene matches: 7. This CDR3 is 14 amino acids long. Germline CDR1 reads DFQATT; CDR2 reads SNEGSKA (reference sequence). CDR3 in amino acids: CSARGEQGIQPQHF. CDR3 bases read: TGCAGTGCTAGAGGTGAACAGGGGATCCAGCCC.

A remark on this clone: Read data end 3 residues before the CDR3 end; the end is taken from the germline J gene. J is TRBJ1-5 and V is TRBV7-6, with TRBD1 matching 7 bases. In germline, CDR1 is SGHVS, CDR2 FNYEAQ. Unmatched junction bases numbered 15, after V lost 7 bases and J lost 0 bases. CDR3 length: 18 residues. Partial CDR3 DNA: TGTGCCAGCACCCTCCCCCGGACAGGCCGTGGTAGCAATCAGCCC. Translation: CASTLPRTGRGSNQP. The full CDR3 protein is CASTLPRTGRGSNQPQHF.

A remark on this clone: The observed sequence ends 3 residues before the CDR3 terminus, with the missing tail filled in from the germline J gene. The V and J genes are TRBV7-6 and TRBJ2-6; unclear D gene. CDR1 SGHVS and CDR2 FNYEAQ come from the germline V gene. The CDR3 spans 15 residues. V was clipped by 1 base and J by 2 bases, with 6 bases between them. Partial CDR3 DNA: TGTGCCAGCAGCTTAGAATATACTGGGGCCAACGTC. Protein sequence: CASSLEYTGANV. The entire CDR3 reads CASSLEYTGANVLTF.

About this clone: An end of the junction differs from the germline gene, which may be a read error. From the germline J gene comes the end of the CDR3, since the read stops 3 residues before it. The rearrangement links TRBV5-1 to TRBJ1-4; D perhaps matches TRBD1 (6 bases). Germline values: CDR1 SGHRS, CDR2 YFSETQ. This CDR3 is 14 amino acids long. The chain's CDR3 is CASSPGTTNEKLFF. The CDR3 bases that were read are TGCGCCAGCAGCCCCGGGACAACGAATGAAAAA.

Turning to this clone: The observed sequence ends 3 residues before the CDR3 terminus, with the missing tail filled in from the germline J gene. This chain uses TRBV2 with TRBJ1-4; 8 positions agree with TRBD1. V lost 8 bases, J lost 8 bases, and 7 bases stayed unmatched. The CDR3 extends over 13 amino acids. The germline V gene encodes CDR1 SNHLY and CDR2 FYNNEI. The CDR3 sequence is CASLGQEGEKLFF. CDR3 DNA (partial): TGTGCCAGCCTGGGACAGGAAGGCGAAAAA.

In the case of this clone: The CDR3 end is not reached by the read, which stops 3 residues before it; the germline J gene fills it in. V is TRBV6-7 and J is TRBJ2-3, with TRBD2 matching over 7 bases. TRBV6-7 qualifies as an ORF whose function is uncertain. The CDR3 is 18 residues long. CDR3 bases read: TGTGCCAGCAGTTACCCTTACCCTTCAGCGGGGTGTTGGGAGACG. It codes for CASSYPYPSAGCWET. The CDR3 in full is CASSYPYPSAGCWETQYF.

Notes on this clone: The read ends 3 residues early relative to the CDR3; the germline J gene fills the gap. The chain uses TRBV6-1 and TRBJ2-3, with 9 nucleotides matching TRBD1. Germline CDR1 reads MNHNS; CDR2 reads SASEGT. CDR3 length equals 16 residues. The trim removed 4 bases at V and 5 bases at J, leaving 10 bases unmatched. The part of the CDR3 DNA that was read is TGTGCCAGCAGTGGGGAAGGTCGGGGACAGGGAGATACG. Its translation is CASSGEGRGQGDT. The CDR3 in its entirety is CASSGEGRGQGDTQYF.

A remark on this clone: The observed sequence ends 3 residues before the CDR3 terminus, with the missing tail filled in from the germline J gene. This chain connects TRBV5-5 to TRBJ2-5; D unresolved. The CDR3 loop spans 13 amino acids. The V gene lost 1 base and the J gene lost 2 bases, with 6 bases spanning the gap. CDR1 is SGHKS and CDR2 is YYEKEE in the germline V gene (reference sequence). Partial CDR3 DNA: TGTGCCAGCAGCTTGATCAGGCAAGAGACC. Its translation: CASSLIRQET. The full CDR3 sequence reads CASSLIRQETQYF.

Concerning this clone: The read stops 3 residues short of the end of the CDR3; the missing end is completed from the germline J gene. This chain links TRBV20-1 with TRBJ2-3; tentative D call: TRBD2 (6 bases). Germline V lookup: CDR1 DFQATT, CDR2 SNEGSKA (reference sequence). Deletions cut 2 bases from V and 2 bases from J, with 14 bases between. The CDR3 totals 15 residues. Partial CDR3 DNA: TGCAGTGCTAGAATGTTAGGGACTTCCACAGATACG. Residues: CSARMLGTSTDT. The whole CDR3 protein is CSARMLGTSTDTQYF.

On this clone: The read gets to within 3 residues of the CDR3 end, and the germline J gene fills in the rest. The rearrangement joins TRBV18 to TRBJ2-1; TRBD2 matches at 9 bases. Germline loops: CDR1 KGHSH, CDR2 LQKENI. With 4 bases clipped from V and 6 bases from J, the junction kept 4 bases outside the gene matches. CDR3 size: 14 residues. The sequenced CDR3 bases are TGTGCCAGCTCACTGAGTAGCGGGGGCAATGAG. It yields the protein CASSLSSGGNE. The whole CDR3 reads CASSLSSGGNEQFF.

For this clone: The read gets to within 3 residues of the CDR3 end, and the germline J gene fills in the rest. The gene calls are TRBV7-9 and TRBJ2-3; TRBD2 matches 8 bases. This CDR3 comprises 14 residues. V lost 5 bases and J lost 3; bases outside the gene matches: 4. Germline V lookup: CDR1 SEHNR, CDR2 FQNEAQ (reference sequence). Partial CDR3 DNA: TGTGCCAGCAGCCAAGCGGGAGTGACAGATACG. It specifies CASSQAGVTDT. The complete CDR3 reads CASSQAGVTDTQYF.

A word on this clone: The read falls 3 residues short of the CDR3 end, and the missing part is taken from the germline J gene. This chain uses TRBV20-1 with TRBJ1-5; 7 positions agree with TRBD1. The CDR3 extends over 15 amino acids. J gave up 4 bases and V 3 bases, and 9 bases lay outside the gene matches. The germline V gene has CDR1 DFQATT and CDR2 SNEGSKA (reference sequence). CDR3 DNA (partial): TGCAGTGCTAGCCAGGTTAGGGGGCGGAATCAGCCC. This codes for CSASQVRGRNQP. The whole CDR3 sequence is CSASQVRGRNQPQHF.

Points on this clone: Coverage ceases 3 residues before the CDR3 finishes, and the germline J gene fills in the end. The genes are TRBV18 and TRBJ1-2; D gene uncertain. Germline-derived CDR1 and CDR2 are KGHSH and LQKENI. The CDR3 totals 16 residues. The sequenced CDR3 bases are TGTGCCAGCTCGCCCACTAGCGGGAAGGGCAAAAACATC. It translates to CASSPTSGKGKNI. The entire CDR3 protein is CASSPTSGKGKNIYTF.

A remark on this clone: Read data end 3 residues before the CDR3 end; the end is taken from the germline J gene. The chain is built from TRBV7-9 and TRBJ2-3; TRBD2 agrees at 10 bases. The CDR3 sequence is 15 residues long. Per the germline V gene, CDR1 is SEHNR and CDR2 is FQNEAQ (reference sequence). The CDR3 region is CASSLIELAGAAQYF. The CDR3 DNA, read in part, is TGTGCCAGCAGCTTAATAGAGCTAGCGGGAGCGGCG.